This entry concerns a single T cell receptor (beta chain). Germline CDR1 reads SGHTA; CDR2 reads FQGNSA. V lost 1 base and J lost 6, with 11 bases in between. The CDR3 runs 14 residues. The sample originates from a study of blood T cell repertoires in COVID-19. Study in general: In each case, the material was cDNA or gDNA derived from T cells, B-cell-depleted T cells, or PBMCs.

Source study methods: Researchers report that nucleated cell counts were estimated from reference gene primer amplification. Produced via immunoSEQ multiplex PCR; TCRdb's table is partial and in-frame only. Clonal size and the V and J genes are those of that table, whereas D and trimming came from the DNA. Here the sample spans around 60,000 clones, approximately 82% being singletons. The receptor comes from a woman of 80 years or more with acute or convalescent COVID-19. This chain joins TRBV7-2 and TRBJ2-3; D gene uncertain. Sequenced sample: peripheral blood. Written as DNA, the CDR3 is TGTGCCAGCAGCTTAGGGTTTGGGCCGGATACGCAGTATTTT. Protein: CASSLGFGPDTQYF. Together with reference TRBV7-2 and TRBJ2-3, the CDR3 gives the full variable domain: GAGVSQSPSNKVTEKGKDVELRCDPISGHTALYWYRQSLGQGLEFLIYFQGNSAPDKSGLPSDRFSAERTGGSVSTLTIQRTQQEDSAVYLCASSLGFGPDTQYFGPGTRLTVL.